This T cell receptor (beta chain) was profiled in a study of blood T cell repertoires in COVID-19. Study at large: Sample material is recorded as cDNA or gDNA derived from T cells, B-cell-depleted T cells, or PBMCs.

Germline CDR1 is LGHNA and CDR2 is YNFKEQ. The CDR3 spans 16 residues. V dropped 4 bases and J dropped 1 base, with 16 bases sitting between them. Sequenced by immunoSEQ multiplex PCR; TCRdb stores in-frame clones only, minus some. In the table there are around 300,000 clones, around 89% of which are singletons. Patients from Seattle were sampled longitudinally, starting during active infection. The clonotype originates from a woman aged 45-65 years with COVID-19, enrolled during active disease. Sequencing was performed on peripheral blood. This chain uses TRBV4-2 with TRBJ1-1; no firm D call. The CDR3 DNA sequence: TGTGCCAGCAGCCCATTGATTGGTCGGGGGAACACTGAAGCTTTCTTT. It translates to CASSPLIGRGNTEAFF.